This TCR beta chain was found in a study of blood T cell repertoires in COVID-19. At the level of the study: Acute and convalescent COVID-19 samples came from the United States, Italy and Spain. The analysed material was cDNA or gDNA that came from T cells, B-cell-depleted T cells, or PBMCs.

Original methodology: Amplification from reference gene primers served as the basis for estimated nucleated cell counts. Assay: immunoSEQ multiplex PCR; the TCRdb copy retains only in-frame clones and omits some. V, J and clone size derive from that table, while D and trimming were established from the DNA sequence. The data contain a few hundred thousand clones, 86% of them singletons. The sequence came from a man aged 18-30 years with active or convalescent COVID-19. The sequenced sample consisted of peripheral blood.

The CDR3 is CASSMLPSGSPYNEQFF. The CDR3, as DNA: TGTGCCAGCAGTATGCTCCCAAGCGGGAGCCCGTACAATGAGCAGTTCTTC. The V and J genes are TRBV7-3 and TRBJ2-1; 8 bases are a match to TRBD2. The V and J ends lost 6 bases and 4 bases, in that order; junction bases with no gene match: 14. Germline CDR1 reads SGHTA; CDR2 reads FQGTGA. This CDR3 is built from 17 residues.